The clone carrying this TCR beta chain was observed a handful of times. Its antigen is still unknown. TCRdb redid the calling of the reads with MiXCR, one entry per CDR3 protein. Of some 800,000 distinct CDR3 sequences in the sample, 30% to 35% were seen once. The sample comes from a study of T cell repertoires in cytomegalovirus infection. The CDR3 sequence is 19 residues long. The junction had 9 bases not matched to a gene; V was cut back by 0 bases and J by 0 bases. Germline CDR1 is MNHNS and CDR2 is SASEGT. The sequence was collected from a human donor in good health (CMV status not recorded). Some clones in this sample may be carry-over from other donors' samples. V usage is TRBV6-1 and J usage is TRBJ2-3; 10 nucleotides line up with TRBD2. Sequenced material: cultured CD8+ T cells from PBMCs, taken from culture after CMV antigen stimulation. The CDR3 is CASSEAPLAGILSTDTQYF. The CDR3 nucleotides are TGTGCCAGCAGTGAAGCGCCACTAGCGGGGATTCTTAGCACAGATACGCAGTATTTT.